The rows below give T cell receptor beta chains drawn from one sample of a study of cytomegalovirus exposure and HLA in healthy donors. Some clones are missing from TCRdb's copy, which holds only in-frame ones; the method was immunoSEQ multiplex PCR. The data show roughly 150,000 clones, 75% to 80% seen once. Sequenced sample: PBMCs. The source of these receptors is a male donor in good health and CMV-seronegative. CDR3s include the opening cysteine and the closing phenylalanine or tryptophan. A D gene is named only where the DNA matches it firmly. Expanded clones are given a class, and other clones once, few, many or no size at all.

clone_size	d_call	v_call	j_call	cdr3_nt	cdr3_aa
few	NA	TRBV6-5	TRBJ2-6	TGTGCCAGCAGTTACGACAGCCCCCCTGGGGCCAACGTCCTGACTTTC	CASSYDSPPGANVLTF
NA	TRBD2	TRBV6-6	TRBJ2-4	TGTGCCAGCAGTCTTAGCGGGGCCAAAAACATTCAGTACTTC	CASSLSGAKNIQYF
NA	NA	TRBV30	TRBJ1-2	TGTGCCTGGTTCCCTTCAGGGCTCCATGGCTACACCTTC	CAWFPSGLHGYTF
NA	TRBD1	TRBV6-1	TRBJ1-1	TGTGCCAGCAGTGAGGACAGGGGACTTATGAACACTGAAGCTTTCTTT	CASSEDRGLMNTEAFF
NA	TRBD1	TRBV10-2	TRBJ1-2	TGCCGGAAGAGGGGGCGGTTTCTAGGTCCCAGGGCTAACTATGGCTACACCTTC	CRKRGRFLGPRANYGYTF
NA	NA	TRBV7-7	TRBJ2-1	TGTGCTAGCAGCTCAAGGACTCACAATGAGCAGTTCTTC	CASSSRTHNEQFF
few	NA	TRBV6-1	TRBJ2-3	TGTGCCAGCAGTGAAGCTTCAAGGGGGGATACGCAGTATTTT	CASSEASRGDTQYF
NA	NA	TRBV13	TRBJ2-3	TGTGCCAGCAGCTTAGTAGCGGATACGCAGTATTTT	CASSLVADTQYF
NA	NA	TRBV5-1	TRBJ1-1	TGCGCCAGCAGTGCTGAGCCTCCAAGGAACACTGAAGCTTTCTTT	CASSAEPPRNTEAFF
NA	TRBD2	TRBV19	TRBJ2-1	TGTGCCAGTAGTCGAGCACTAGCGGGATGGGACGGGGAGCAGTTCTTC	CASSRALAGWDGEQFF
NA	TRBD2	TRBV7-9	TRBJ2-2	TGTGCCAGCAGCTTAGGGACTAGCGGAAACACCGGGGAGCTGTTTTTT	CASSLGTSGNTGELFF
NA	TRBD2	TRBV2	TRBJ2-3	TGTGCCAGCAGTGATTTACTAGCGGGAGCCTATACGCAGTATTTT	CASSDLLAGAYTQYF
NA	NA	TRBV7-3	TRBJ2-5	TGTGCCAGCAGCCCCGGTCGATCGGACAGTGAGACCCAGTACTTC	CASSPGRSDSETQYF
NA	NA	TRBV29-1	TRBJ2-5	TGCAGCGTTGGGACTCGAGGGGAGACCCAGTACTTC	CSVGTRGETQYF
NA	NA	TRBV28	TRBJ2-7	TGTGCCTCAACAGGAGCAATTCACGAGCAGTACTTC	CASTGAIHEQYF
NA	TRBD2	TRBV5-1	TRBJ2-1	TGCGCCAGCAGCGCCGGGGGGGACCGGAGGTACAATGAGCAGTTCTTC	CASSAGGDRRYNEQFF
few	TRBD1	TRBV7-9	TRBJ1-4	TGTGCCAGCAGTCGAGACAGGGGGTCCGCAACTAATGAAAAACTGTTTTTT	CASSRDRGSATNEKLFF
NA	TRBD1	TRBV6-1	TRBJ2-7	TGTGCCAGCACCCAGGACAGGGCTTCCTACGAGCAGTACTTC	CASTQDRASYEQYF
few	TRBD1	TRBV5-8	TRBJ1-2	TGTGCCAGCAGCCGGGGACAGCTTGTCCCAAATGGCTACACCTTC	CASSRGQLVPNGYTF
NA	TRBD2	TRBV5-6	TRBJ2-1	TGTGCCAGCACTCTGCGGACTAGCGGGAGCAATGAGCAGTTCTTC	CASTLRTSGSNEQFF
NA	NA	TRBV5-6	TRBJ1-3	TGTGCCAGCAGCTTTAAACGGGGAAACACCATATATTTT	CASSFKRGNTIYF
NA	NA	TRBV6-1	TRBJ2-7	TGTGCCAGCAGTGAATTCGGCTACGAGCAGTACTTC	CASSEFGYEQYF
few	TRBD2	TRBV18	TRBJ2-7	TGTGCCAGCTCTACACCTAGCGGCCGGGCCTACGAGCAGTACTTC	CASSTPSGRAYEQYF
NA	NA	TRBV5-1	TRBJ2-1	TGCGCCAGCAGCTTGCCCCATGAACTTACGGGCAATGAGCAGTTCTTC	CASSLPHELTGNEQFF
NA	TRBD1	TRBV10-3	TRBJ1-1	TGTGCCATCCGGACGGACAGGCTGAACACTGAAGCTTTCTTT	CAIRTDRLNTEAFF
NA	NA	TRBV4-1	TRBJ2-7	TGCGCCAGCAGCCAAGTCACTGGGGCAAGCTCCTACGAGCAGTACTTC	CASSQVTGASSYEQYF
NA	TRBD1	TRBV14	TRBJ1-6	TGTGCCAGCAGCCAGTTGACAGGGAATAATTCACCCCTCCACTTT	CASSQLTGNNSPLHF
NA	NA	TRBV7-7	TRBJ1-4	TGTGCTAGCAGCTTTGGGTCGACAGAAAAACTGTTTTTT	CASSFGSTEKLFF
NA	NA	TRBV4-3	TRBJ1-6	TGCGCCAGCAGCCAAGAGTGGCAGGGCAGTTCACCCCTCCACTTT	CASSQEWQGSSPLHF
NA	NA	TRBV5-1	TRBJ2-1	TGCGCCAGCAGCTTGGGCCAGTTCGATGAGCAGTTCTTC	CASSLGQFDEQFF
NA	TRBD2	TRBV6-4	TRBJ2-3	TGTGCCAGCAGTGGGACTAGCGGGGCAGATACGCAGTATTTT	CASSGTSGADTQYF
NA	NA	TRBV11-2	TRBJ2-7	TGTGCCAGCAGCCCAACGGACTATCGGTGGGAGCAGTACTTC	CASSPTDYRWEQYF
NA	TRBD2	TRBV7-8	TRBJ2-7	TGTGCCAGCAGCTATGGACTAGCGAATTACGAGCAGTACTTC	CASSYGLANYEQYF
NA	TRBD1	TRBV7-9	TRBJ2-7	TGTGCCAGCAGCCGTAGACAGGGGGTGAACGAGCAGTACTTC	CASSRRQGVNEQYF
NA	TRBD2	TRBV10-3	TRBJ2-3	TGTGCCATCAGGCCAGGGGGACTAGCGGGAGGGGATACGCAGTATTTT	CAIRPGGLAGGDTQYF
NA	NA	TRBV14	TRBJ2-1	TGTGCCAGCAGCCAAGCGGGAGATTGGAATGAGCAGTTCTTC	CASSQAGDWNEQFF
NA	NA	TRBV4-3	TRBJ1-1	TGCGCCAGCAGCCAATCAAGGAGGGCGGTTGACACTGAAGCTTTCTTT	CASSQSRRAVDTEAFF
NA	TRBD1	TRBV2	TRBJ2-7	TGTGCCAGCAGCGTGGTGGACAGGGGCTACGAGCAGTACTTC	CASSVVDRGYEQYF
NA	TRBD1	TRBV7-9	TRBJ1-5	TGTGCCAGCAGCATGGACAGGGTTCAGCCCCAGCATTTT	CASSMDRVQPQHF
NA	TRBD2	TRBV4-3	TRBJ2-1	TGCGCCAGCAGCCAAGATTGGGGCGCCGGGACTAGCGGGGGGGCAGGTAATGAGCAGTTCTTC	CASSQDWGAGTSGGAGNEQFF
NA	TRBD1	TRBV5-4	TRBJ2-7	TGTGCCAGCAGCCGTGCCGGGACAGAAAGCCACGAGCAGTACTTC	CASSRAGTESHEQYF